This T cell receptor (beta chain) was sequenced for a study of cytomegalovirus exposure and HLA in healthy donors. Use of 60 Vbeta and 13 Jbeta primers characterized the PCR. The table came from immunoSEQ multiplex PCR; TCRdb's copy has only in-frame clones and leaves some out. The sample contains around 190,000 clones, about four fifths of which appear only once. The sequence was obtained from a woman between 45 and 65 years old in good health and CMV-seronegative. Material for sequencing was PBMCs.

In nucleotides, the CDR3 is TGTGCCAGCAGCCCCGGGACAGTCTCCTACGAGCAGTACTTC. Amino acids: CASSPGTVSYEQYF. The V gene is TRBV7-9, the J gene TRBJ2-7; 7 bases agree with TRBD1. In germline, CDR1 is SEHNR, CDR2 FQNEAQ (reference sequence). The CDR3 is 14 residues long. Losses at the gene ends were 5 bases for V and 0 bases for J; bases not matched to a gene: 4.